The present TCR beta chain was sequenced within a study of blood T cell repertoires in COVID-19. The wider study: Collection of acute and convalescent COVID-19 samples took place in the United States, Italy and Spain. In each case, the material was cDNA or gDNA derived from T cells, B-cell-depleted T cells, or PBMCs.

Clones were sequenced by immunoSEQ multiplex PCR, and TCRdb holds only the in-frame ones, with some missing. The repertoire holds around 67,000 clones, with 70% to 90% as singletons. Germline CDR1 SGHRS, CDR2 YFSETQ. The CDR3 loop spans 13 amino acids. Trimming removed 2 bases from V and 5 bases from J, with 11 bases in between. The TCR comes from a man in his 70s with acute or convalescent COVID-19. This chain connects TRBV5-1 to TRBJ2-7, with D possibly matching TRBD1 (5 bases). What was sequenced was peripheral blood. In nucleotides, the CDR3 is TGCGCCAGCAGCTTCAACAGGAGAAACGAGCAGTACTTC. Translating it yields CASSFNRRNEQYF.